The 15 T cell receptor beta chains given below trace back to one sample, sequenced in a study of cytomegalovirus exposure and HLA in healthy donors. The PCR employed 60 Vbeta primers together with 13 Jbeta primers. Produced via immunoSEQ multiplex PCR; TCRdb's table is partial and in-frame only. The table lists over 40,000 clones. The sequencing input was PBMCs. Every receptor here comes from a man aged 25-45 years in good health and CMV-seronegative.

The rearrangement uses TRBV5-4 and TRBJ1-1; D gene unclear. Germline CDR1 SGHNT, CDR2 YYREEE (reference sequence). The V and J ends lost 2 bases and 2 bases respectively, with 10 bases between them. This CDR3 is 14 amino acids long. The CDR3 DNA reads as TGTGCCAGCAGCTTAACCGGCGGAAACACTGAAGCTTTCTTT. Translated: CASSLTGGNTEAFF.

This chain uses TRBV2 with TRBJ2-5; 7 bases align to TRBD1. Per germline, CDR1 SNHLY and CDR2 FYNNEI. The CDR3 is 14 amino acids. After removal of 6 bases from V and 11 bases from J, the junction contained 15 bases not matched to a gene. The CDR3 bases are TGTGCCAGCAGATTACCGGGACAGCTTCAAGAGCAGTACTTC. Its translation: CASRLPGQLQEQYF.

V gene TRBV6-5 combines with J gene TRBJ1-2; the match to TRBD1 covers 7 bases. From germline, CDR1 is MNHEY and CDR2 SVGAGI. The CDR3 loop spans 14 amino acids. J was trimmed by 4 bases and V by 2 bases; bases with no gene match: 4. This chain's CDR3 is CASSYDRAPYGYTF. The CDR3 nucleotides read TGTGCCAGCAGTTACGACAGGGCCCCCTATGGCTACACCTTC.

This chain joins TRBV4-1 and TRBJ2-5, with D perhaps TRBD1 (7 bases). This CDR3 spans 17 amino acids. CDR1 MGHRA and CDR2 YSYEKL come from the germline V gene. Trimming cost V 4 bases and J 5 bases, with 23 bases left between them. In DNA, the CDR3 is TGCGCCAGCAGCCCCCTGACGGAGGGGGCGACGGGGGAGACCCAGTACTTC. This gives the protein CASSPLTEGATGETQYF.

This chain uses TRBV5-4 with TRBJ2-4, with 7 positions matching TRBD1. The length of the CDR3 is 15 residues. CDR1 and CDR2 from the germline V gene are SGHNT and YYREEE (reference sequence). After removal of 6 bases from V and 3 bases from J, the junction contained 9 bases not matched to a gene. CDR3 amino acids: CASTPPGGNKNIQYF. As DNA, the CDR3 is TGTGCCAGCACCCCCCCAGGGGGAAACAAAAACATTCAGTACTTC.

J is TRBJ2-1 and V is TRBV6-4, with 9 bases identical to TRBD1. V was pared by 4 bases and J by 5 bases, with 0 bases of the junction left unmatched. There are 13 residues in the CDR3. Germline V gives CDR1 MRHNA, CDR2 SNTAGT. The DNA of the CDR3 is TGTGCCAGCAGTGGGACAGGGGACAATGAGCAGTTCTTC. This encodes CASSGTGDNEQFF.

This sequence joins TRBV6-5 and TRBJ1-6, with 9 nucleotides matching TRBD1. Trimming cost V 0 bases and J 10 bases; bases outside gene matches: 4. Per germline, CDR1 MNHEY and CDR2 SVGAGI. The CDR3 covers 15 residues. The CDR3 DNA reads TGTGCCAGCAGTTACTCGGGACAGGGTCAATCACCCCTCCACTTT. Protein product: CASSYSGQGQSPLHF.

The genes are TRBV4-2 and TRBJ2-5; 10 bases match TRBD2. V dropped 6 bases and J dropped 5; count of bases not matched to a gene: 9. Looked up from germline, CDR1 is LGHNA and CDR2 is YNFKEQ. The CDR3 totals 15 residues. In nucleotides, the CDR3 is TGTGCCAGCAGAAATAGCGGGGGGCCGGGGGAGACCCAGTACTTC. The encoded protein is CASRNSGGPGETQYF.

This rearrangement joins TRBV9 to TRBJ2-3; D is ambiguous. CDR1 is SGDLS and CDR2 is YYNGEE in the germline V gene. V was cut by 0 bases and J by 2 bases, with 16 bases left in between. The CDR3 contains 17 residues. The CDR3 region has the DNA TGTGCCAGCAGCGTAGTCGGCTCAGGTTCTAACACAGATACGCAGTATTTT. This gives the protein CASSVVGSGSNTDTQYF.

The J gene is TRBJ2-4, the V gene TRBV27; D perhaps matches TRBD1 (5 bases). V was trimmed by 7 bases and J by 7 bases, leaving 17 bases between them. The CDR3 runs 14 residues. The germline V gene has CDR1 MNHEY and CDR2 SMNVEV (reference sequence). In DNA, the CDR3 is TGTGCCAGCAAGGATAGGGTTGGGGCGAACATTCAGTACTTC. It codes for CASKDRVGANIQYF.

This sequence joins TRBV9 and TRBJ1-6; TRBD1 agrees at 10 bases. The CDR3 runs to 15 residues. Per germline, CDR1 SGDLS and CDR2 YYNGEE. V lost 2 bases to trimming and J lost 12 bases; unmatched junction nucleotides: 8. DNA of the CDR3: TGTGCCAGCAGCGTCAACGTCGGACAGGGGGTACCCCTCCACTTT. Residues: CASSVNVGQGVPLHF.

V and J are TRBV29-1 and TRBJ1-5; D unresolved. The germline gives CDR1 SQVTM, CDR2 ANQGSEA. V was cut by 3 bases and J by 4 bases, with 10 bases left in between. The CDR3 has 13 residues. The CDR3 here is CSVEEIENQPQHF. CDR3 nucleotides: TGCAGCGTTGAGGAGATAGAAAATCAGCCCCAGCATTTT.

This chain joins TRBV6-5 and TRBJ2-1, with 11 bases fitting TRBD2. CDR3 size: 15 residues. V dropped 6 bases and J dropped 7; count of bases not matched to a gene: 8. The germline V gene encodes CDR1 MNHEY and CDR2 SVGAGI. CDR3 DNA sequence: TGTGCCAGCAGCTCCGGGACTAGCGGTTTAAATGAGCAGTTCTTC. It translates to CASSSGTSGLNEQFF.

The chain employs TRBV29-1 and TRBJ2-7, with 7 bases matching TRBD1. This CDR3 is 14 amino acids long. V gave up 2 bases and J gave up 4 bases; unmatched junction bases: 8. Germline V gene sequence: CDR1 SQVTM, CDR2 ANQGSEA. DNA of the CDR3: TGCAGCGTTGAATTGGGGACAGACCTTTACGAGCAGTACTTC. Encoded protein: CSVELGTDLYEQYF.

CDR3 in amino acids: CAYQGSYQETQYF. The DNA for the CDR3 is TGTGCCTACCAGGGGTCGTACCAAGAGACCCAGTACTTC. V is TRBV30 and J is TRBJ2-5; TRBD1 might be the D (6 bases). Germline CDR1 is GTSNPN and CDR2 is SVGIG (reference sequence). This CDR3 contains 13 residues. Trimming took off 7 bases at V and 0 bases at J, with 12 bases between the two ends.